The present T cell receptor beta chain was sequenced within a study of prognosis after radiotherapy for stage I lung cancer. The wider study: Stage I lung tumors that were newly diagnosed and primary were found in around 13 patients, while a few patients had oligometastatic NSCLC after surgical resection of the primary tumor. In several patients, distant metastases developed after radiotherapy (median approximately 7 months), whereas some 16 patients showed no significant progression. Study-wide results and caveats: It was in patients who developed distant metastases that Shannon entropy after stereotactic body radiation therapy was lower.

In germline, CDR1 is SGHTA, CDR2 FQGTGA. The CDR3 is 14 residues long. By its share, this clonotype is medium-sized. The antigen is not known. Genomic DNA yielded TCR beta CDR3, amplified by two-round multiplex PCR. For every TRBV and TRBJ gene, a specific primer was used in first-round PCR. A single record per CDR3 protein comes from TCRdb applying MiXCR to the multiplex PCR reads. The table lists over 12,000 distinct CDR3 sequences, roughly 25% of them singletons. This chain connects TRBV7-3 to TRBJ2-5; D gene ambiguous. The J call could be wrong; TRBJ2-1 is a better fit for the DNA end. The starting material was PBMCs, obtained before or after stereotactic body radiation therapy (not recorded which). This sequence originates from a donor aged 50 or older with non-small cell lung cancer. CDR3 in amino acids: CASSLEPPYNEQFF. The CDR3 region has the DNA TGTGCCAGCAGCTTGGAACCACCCTACAATGAGCAGTTCTTC.